A single TCR beta chain is shown here with its context. The sample belongs to a study of CD8 T cells in Susac syndrome. Study overall: Blood was drawn from Susac syndrome patients while they were therapy-naive, on corticosteroids, or on intravenous immunoglobulin alone.

Sequencing of TCR beta, carried out with a high-throughput approach, was applied to CD8+ and CD4+ T cells from the blood. The authors negatively isolated CD8+ and CD4+ T cells and FACS-enriched TEMRA cells. Trimming took off 8 bases at V and 4 bases at J, with 12 bases between the two ends. This CDR3 is 13 amino acids long. The germline V gene encodes CDR1 SNHLY and CDR2 FYNNEI. RNA was extracted with the RNeasy kit, and a quantity of 0.5 to 1 ug was reverse transcribed using random hexamers. Using its own MiXCR run on the immunoSEQ multiplex PCR reads, TCRdb lists one record per CDR3 protein. The table shows under 200,000 distinct CDR3 sequences, with 95% to 97% occurring only once.

The sequencing sample was made of CD4+ T cells from PBMCs. J is TRBJ1-5 and V is TRBV2; the D is unclear. The sequence came from a human donor with Susac syndrome. CDR3 residues: CASSDELNQPQHF. The CDR3 nucleotides read TGTGCCAGCTCGGATGAACTTAATCAGCCCCAGCATTTT.